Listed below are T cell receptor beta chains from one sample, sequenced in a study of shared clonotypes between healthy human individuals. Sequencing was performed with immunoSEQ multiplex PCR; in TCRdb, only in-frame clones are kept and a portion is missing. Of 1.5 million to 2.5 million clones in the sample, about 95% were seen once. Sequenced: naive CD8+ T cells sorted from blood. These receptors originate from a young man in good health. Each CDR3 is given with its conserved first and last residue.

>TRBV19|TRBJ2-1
CASSIDLEPYNEQFF
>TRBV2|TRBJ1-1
CASSETPTGVNTEAFF
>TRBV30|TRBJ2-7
CAWSVGVSYEQYF
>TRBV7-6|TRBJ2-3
CASSPGRGPDTQYF
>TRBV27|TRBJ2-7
CASRGLAGVELEQYF
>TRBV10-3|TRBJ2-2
CAISELPGHQTGELFF
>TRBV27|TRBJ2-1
CASSFSGTGDYNEQFF
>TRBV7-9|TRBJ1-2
CASSLVLTAVGGYTF
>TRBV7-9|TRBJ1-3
CASSLSHGNAGNTIYF
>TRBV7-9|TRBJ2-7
CASSSPAGESPLYSYEQYF
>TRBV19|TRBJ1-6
CASSISTVTLSSYNSPLHF
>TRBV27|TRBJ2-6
CASSLSSPSGANVLTF
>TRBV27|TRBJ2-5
CASSPLAGGPRETQYF
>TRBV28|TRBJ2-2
CASSLWGVTGELFF
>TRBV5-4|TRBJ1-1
CASSHPGAGTEAFF
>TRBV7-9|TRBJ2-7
CASSPVGTGSFEQYF
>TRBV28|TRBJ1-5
CASSLPLGQPQHF
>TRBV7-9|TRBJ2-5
CASSLGGGLLETQYF
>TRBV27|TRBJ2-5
CASSLSPLAGGRETQYF
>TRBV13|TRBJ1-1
CASSFGSDLLNTEAFF
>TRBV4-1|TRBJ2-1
CASSLPRLAGYDEQFF
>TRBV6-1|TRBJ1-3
CASSEASGTGRFSGNTIYF